This T cell receptor (beta chain) was recorded in a study of CXCR3-negative and CXCR3-positive naive CD8 T cells. The libraries of TRB cDNA were prepared using 5' RACE with UMI labels. TCRdb reworked the 5' RACE reads into one entry per CDR3 protein, no DNA. The repertoire shows 50,000 to 65,000 distinct CDR3 sequences; the top ten hold about 4.5%. Germline values: CDR1 MNHEY, CDR2 SMNVEV (reference sequence). The CDR3 runs to 14 residues. Material for sequencing was naive CXCR3- CD8+ T cells from blood. Subset noted: CD45RO-CCR7+CD27+CD95- naive CD8+ T cells lacking CXCR3 (TNR3-). This sequence joins TRBV27 and TRBJ1-2; TCRdb's D call of TRBD1 is untestable without DNA. The TCR originated in a human donor in good health. Some clones in this sample may be carry-over from other donors' samples. CDR3 sequence: CASSRGTASYGYTF.